This T cell receptor beta chain was retrieved from a study of T cell changes during pregnancy in multiple sclerosis. Some clones are missing from TCRdb's copy, which holds only in-frame ones; the method was immunoSEQ multiplex PCR. The table has tens of thousands of clones, approximately 90% seen once; the top ten hold approximately 0.97%. The sample was peripheral blood, taken before pregnancy. The clonotype was recovered from a female donor with multiple sclerosis, enrolled in a pregnancy study.

The CDR3 DNA reads TGCGCCAGCAGCTCCGGACTAGCGGTGAACACCGGGGAGCTGTTTTTT. Translation gives CASSSGLAVNTGELFF. The chain is built from TRBV5-1 and TRBJ2-2, with TRBD2 matching over 10 bases. Germline CDR1 and CDR2: SGHRS and YFSETQ. This CDR3 has 16 residues. V was pared by 3 bases and J by 1 base, with 3 bases of the junction left unmatched.